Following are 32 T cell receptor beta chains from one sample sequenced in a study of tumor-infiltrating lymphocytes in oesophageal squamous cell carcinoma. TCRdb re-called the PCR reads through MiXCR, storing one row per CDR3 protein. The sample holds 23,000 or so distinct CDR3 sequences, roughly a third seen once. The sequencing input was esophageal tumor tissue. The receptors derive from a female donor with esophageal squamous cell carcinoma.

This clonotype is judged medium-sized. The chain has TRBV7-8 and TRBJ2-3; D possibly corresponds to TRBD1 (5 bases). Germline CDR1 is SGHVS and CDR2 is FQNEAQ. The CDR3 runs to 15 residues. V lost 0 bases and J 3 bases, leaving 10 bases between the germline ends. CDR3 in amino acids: CASSLAGVFTDTQYF. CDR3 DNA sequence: TGTGCCAGCAGCTTAGCAGGGGTATTTACAGATACGCAGTATTTT.

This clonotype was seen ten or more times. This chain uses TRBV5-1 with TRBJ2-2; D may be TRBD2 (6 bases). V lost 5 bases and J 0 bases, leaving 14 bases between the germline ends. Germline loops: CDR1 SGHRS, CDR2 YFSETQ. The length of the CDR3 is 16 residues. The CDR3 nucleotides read TGCGCCAGCAGTATGGAGGGGCTTTCGAACACCGGGGAGCTGTTTTTT. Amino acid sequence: CASSMEGLSNTGELFF.

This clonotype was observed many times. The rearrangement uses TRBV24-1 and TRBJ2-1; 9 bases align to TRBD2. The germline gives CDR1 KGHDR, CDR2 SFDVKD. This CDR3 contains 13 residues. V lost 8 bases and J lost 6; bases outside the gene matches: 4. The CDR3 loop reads CATMLAGSNEQFF. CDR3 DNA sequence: TGTGCCACCATGCTAGCGGGAAGCAATGAGCAGTTCTTC.

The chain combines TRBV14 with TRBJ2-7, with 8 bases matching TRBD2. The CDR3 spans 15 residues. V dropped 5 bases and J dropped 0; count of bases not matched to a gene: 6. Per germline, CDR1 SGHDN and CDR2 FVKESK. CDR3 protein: CASSETGGSSYEQYF. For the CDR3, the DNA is TGTGCCAGCAGCGAGACGGGAGGGAGCTCCTACGAGCAGTACTTC.

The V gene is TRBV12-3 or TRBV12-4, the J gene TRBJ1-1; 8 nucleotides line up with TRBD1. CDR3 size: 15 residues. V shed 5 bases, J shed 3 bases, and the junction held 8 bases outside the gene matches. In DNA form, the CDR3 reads TGTGCCAGCAGTCGACAGGGGAGGGCGGACACTGAAGCTTTCTTT. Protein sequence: CASSRQGRADTEAFF.

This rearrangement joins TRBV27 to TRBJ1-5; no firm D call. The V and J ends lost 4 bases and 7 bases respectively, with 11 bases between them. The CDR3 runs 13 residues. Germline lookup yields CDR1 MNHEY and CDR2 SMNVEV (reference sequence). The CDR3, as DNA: TGTGCCAGCAGTTGGAGTAGTAGGCAGCCCCAGCATTTT. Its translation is CASSWSSRQPQHF.

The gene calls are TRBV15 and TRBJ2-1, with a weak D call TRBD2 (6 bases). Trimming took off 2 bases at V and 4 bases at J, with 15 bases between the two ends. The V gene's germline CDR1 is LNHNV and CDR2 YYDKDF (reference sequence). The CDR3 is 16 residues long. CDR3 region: CATSRPSGRPYNEQFF. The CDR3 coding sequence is TGTGCCACCAGCAGACCGTCAGGGAGGCCATACAATGAGCAGTTCTTC.

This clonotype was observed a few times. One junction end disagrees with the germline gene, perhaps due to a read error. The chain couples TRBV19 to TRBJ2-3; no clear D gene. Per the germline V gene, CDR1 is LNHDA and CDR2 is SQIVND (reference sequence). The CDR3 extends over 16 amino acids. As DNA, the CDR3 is TGTGCCAGTAGTATAATCGGCGGAATACAGACCAATGAGCAGTACTTT. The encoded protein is CASSIIGGIQTNEQYF.

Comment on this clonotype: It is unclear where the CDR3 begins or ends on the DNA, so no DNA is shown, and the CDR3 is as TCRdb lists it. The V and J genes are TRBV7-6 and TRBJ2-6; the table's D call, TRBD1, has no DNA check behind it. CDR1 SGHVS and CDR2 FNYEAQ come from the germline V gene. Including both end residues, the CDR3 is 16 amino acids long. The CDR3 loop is CASSLLGGGGGLHLRF.

The CDR3 loop is CASSLTPGYGYTF. The CDR3 DNA follows: TGTGCCAGCAGTCTAACCCCCGGGTATGGCTACACCTTC. The chain uses TRBV28 and TRBJ1-2; D gene ambiguous. Trimming removed 5 bases at V and 5 bases at J, with 12 bases between. This CDR3 region has 13 residues. Germline-derived CDR1 and CDR2 are MDHEN and SYDVKM.

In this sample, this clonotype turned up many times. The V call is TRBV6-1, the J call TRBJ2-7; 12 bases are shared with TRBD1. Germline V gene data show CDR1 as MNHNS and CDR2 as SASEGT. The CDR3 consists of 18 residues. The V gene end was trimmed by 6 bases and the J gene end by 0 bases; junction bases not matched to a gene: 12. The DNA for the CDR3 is TGTGCCAGCAGAGGGGACAGGGGGCCTCGAAAGGGCTCCTACGAGCAGTACTTC. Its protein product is CASRGDRGPRKGSYEQYF.

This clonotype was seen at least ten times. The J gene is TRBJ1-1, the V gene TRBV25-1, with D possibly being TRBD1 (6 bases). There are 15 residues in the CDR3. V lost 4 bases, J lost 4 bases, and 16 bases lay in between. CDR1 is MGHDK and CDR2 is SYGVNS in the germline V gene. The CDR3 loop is CASSVRRLGATEAFF. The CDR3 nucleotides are TGTGCCAGCAGTGTCCGCCGGCTGGGGGCCACTGAAGCTTTCTTT. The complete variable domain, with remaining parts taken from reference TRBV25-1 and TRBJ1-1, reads EADIYQTPRYLVIGTGKKITLECSQTMGHDKMYWYQQDPGMELHLIHYSYGVNSTEKGDLSSESTVSRIRTEHFPLTLESARPSHTSQYLCASSVRRLGATEAFFGQGTRLTVV.

CDR3 bases: TGTGCCAGCAGTTACTCGGGGCGTATGGGACAGGGTGACACCGGGGAGCTGTTTTTT. This codes for CASSYSGRMGQGDTGELFF. The chain employs TRBV6-8 and TRBJ2-2; 9 bases are a match to TRBD1. The CDR3 extends over 19 amino acids. V lost 0 bases, J lost 3 bases, and 11 bases stayed unmatched. Germline CDR1 MNHGY, CDR2 SAAAGT.

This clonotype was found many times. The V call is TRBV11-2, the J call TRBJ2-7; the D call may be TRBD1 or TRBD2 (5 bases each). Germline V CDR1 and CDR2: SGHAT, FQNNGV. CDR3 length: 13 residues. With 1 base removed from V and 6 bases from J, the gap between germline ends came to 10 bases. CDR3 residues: CASSLGGPTEQYF. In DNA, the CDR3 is TGTGCCAGCAGCTTAGGGGGACCCACCGAGCAGTACTTC.

The CDR3 sequence: CASSLGAGGPYEQYF. CDR3 coding DNA: TGTGCCAGCAGCCTAGGGGCGGGAGGGCCCTACGAGCAGTACTTC. The chain is built from TRBV7-9 and TRBJ2-7; the match to TRBD2 covers 9 bases. Germline CDR1 and CDR2: SEHNR and FQNEAQ (reference sequence). This CDR3 is 15 amino acids long. Trimming cost V 5 bases and J 2 bases; bases outside gene matches: 7.

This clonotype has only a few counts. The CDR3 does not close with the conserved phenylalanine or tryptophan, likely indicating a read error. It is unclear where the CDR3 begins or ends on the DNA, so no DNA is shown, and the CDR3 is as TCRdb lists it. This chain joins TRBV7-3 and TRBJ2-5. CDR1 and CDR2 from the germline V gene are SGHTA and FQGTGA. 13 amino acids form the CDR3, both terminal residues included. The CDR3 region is CASSTHYGYTFGS.

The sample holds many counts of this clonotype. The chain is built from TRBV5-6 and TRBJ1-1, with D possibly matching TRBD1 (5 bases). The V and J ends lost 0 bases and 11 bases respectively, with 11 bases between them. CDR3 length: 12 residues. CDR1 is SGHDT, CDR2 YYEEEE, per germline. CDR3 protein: CASSLVGRMAFF. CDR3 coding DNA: TGTGCCAGCAGCTTGGTGGGGCGAATGGCTTTCTTT.

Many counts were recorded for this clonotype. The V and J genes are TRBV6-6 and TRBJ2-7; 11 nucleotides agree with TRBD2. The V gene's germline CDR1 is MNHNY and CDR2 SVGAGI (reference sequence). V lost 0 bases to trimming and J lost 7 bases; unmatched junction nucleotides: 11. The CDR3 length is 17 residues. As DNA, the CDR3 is TGTGCCAGCAGTTACTCACCACTAGCGGGAGTGTACAATGAGCAGTACTTC. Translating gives CASSYSPLAGVYNEQYF.

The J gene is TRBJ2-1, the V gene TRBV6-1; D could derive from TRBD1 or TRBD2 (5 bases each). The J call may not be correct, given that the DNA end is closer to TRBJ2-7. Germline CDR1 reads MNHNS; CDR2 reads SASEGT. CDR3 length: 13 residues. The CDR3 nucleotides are TGTGCCAGCAGGAGGGACCCCACAGATACGCAGTACTTC. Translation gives CASRRDPTDTQYF.

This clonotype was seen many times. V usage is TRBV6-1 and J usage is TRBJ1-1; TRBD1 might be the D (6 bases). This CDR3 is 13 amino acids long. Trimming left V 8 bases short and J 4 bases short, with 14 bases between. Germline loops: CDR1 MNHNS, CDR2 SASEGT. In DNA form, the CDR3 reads TGTGCCAGCGACGCAAAAGGGGGCACTGAAGCTTTCTTT. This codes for CASDAKGGTEAFF.

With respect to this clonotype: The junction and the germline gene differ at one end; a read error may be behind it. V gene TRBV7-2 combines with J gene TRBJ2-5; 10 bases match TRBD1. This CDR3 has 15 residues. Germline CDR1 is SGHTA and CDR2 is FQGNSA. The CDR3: CASSSGQGGNSPLHF. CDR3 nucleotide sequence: TGTGCCAGCAGCTCCGGACAGGGGGGAAATTCACCCCTCCACTTC.

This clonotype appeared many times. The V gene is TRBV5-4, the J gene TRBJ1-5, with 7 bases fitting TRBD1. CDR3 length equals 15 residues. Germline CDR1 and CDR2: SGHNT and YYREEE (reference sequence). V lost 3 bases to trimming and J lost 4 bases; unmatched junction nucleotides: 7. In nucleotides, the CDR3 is TGTGCCAGCAGCTACGAACCGGGACAGAATCAGCCCCAGCATTTT. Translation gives CASSYEPGQNQPQHF.

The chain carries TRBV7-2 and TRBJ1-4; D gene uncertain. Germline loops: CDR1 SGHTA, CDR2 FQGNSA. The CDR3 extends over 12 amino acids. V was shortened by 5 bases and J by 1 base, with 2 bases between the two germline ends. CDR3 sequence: CASSRTNEKLFF. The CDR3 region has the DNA TGTGCCAGCAGCCGAACTAATGAAAAACTGTTTTTT.

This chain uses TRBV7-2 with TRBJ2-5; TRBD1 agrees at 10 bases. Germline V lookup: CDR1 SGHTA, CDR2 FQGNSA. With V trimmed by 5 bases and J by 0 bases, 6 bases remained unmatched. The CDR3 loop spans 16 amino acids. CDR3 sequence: CASSPRQGAYQETQYF. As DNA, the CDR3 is TGTGCCAGCAGCCCTAGACAGGGGGCATACCAAGAGACCCAGTACTTC.

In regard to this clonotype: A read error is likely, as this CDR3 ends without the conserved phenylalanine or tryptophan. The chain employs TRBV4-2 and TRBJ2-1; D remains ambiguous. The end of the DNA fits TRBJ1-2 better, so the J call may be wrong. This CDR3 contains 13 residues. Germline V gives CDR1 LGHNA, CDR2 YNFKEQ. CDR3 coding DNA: TGTGCCAGCAGTTCAGATCTGGGCTATGGCTACACCTCC. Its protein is CASSSDLGYGYTS.

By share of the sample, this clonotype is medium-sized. This CDR3 reads CASSLEGTTIQPQHF. Written as DNA, the CDR3 is TGTGCCAGCAGCTTAGAGGGGACTACTATCCAGCCCCAGCATTTT. The V gene is TRBV7-2, the J gene TRBJ1-5; tentatively, D is TRBD1 (5 bases). V was pared by 1 base and J by 7 bases, with 14 bases between. Germline assignment: CDR1 SGHTA and CDR2 FQGNSA. The CDR3 runs 15 residues.

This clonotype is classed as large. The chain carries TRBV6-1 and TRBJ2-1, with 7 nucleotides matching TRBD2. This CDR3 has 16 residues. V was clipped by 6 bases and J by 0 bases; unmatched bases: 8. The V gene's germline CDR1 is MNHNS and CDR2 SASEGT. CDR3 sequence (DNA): TGTGCCAGCAGGGAAAGCGGGGCAAGCTCCTACAATGAGCAGTTCTTC. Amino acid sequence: CASRESGASSYNEQFF.

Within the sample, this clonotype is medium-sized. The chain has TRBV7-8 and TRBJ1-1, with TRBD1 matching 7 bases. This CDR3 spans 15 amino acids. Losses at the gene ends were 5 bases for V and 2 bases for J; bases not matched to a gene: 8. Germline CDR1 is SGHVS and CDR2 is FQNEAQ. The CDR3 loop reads CASSATTGINTEAFF. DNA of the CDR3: TGTGCCAGCAGCGCCACGACAGGGATTAACACTGAAGCTTTCTTT.

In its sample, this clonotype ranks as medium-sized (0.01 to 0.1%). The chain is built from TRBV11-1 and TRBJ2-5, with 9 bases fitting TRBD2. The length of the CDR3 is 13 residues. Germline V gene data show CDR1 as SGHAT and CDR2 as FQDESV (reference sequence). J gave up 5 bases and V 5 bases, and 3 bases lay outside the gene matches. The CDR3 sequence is CASSRSGSETQYF. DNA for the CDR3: TGTGCCAGCAGCCGTAGCGGGAGTGAGACCCAGTACTTC.

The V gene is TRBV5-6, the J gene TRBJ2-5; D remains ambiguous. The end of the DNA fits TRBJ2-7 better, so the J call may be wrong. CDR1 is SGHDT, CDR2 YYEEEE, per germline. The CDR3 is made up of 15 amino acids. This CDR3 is CASSLVITATYEQYF. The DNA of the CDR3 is TGTGCCAGCAGCTTGGTGATAACCGCAACCTACGAGCAGTACTTC.

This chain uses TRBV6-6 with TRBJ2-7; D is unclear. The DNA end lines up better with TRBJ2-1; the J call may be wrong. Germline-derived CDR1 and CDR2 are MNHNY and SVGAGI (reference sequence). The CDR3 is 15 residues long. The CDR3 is CASSYSMSGVEEQFF. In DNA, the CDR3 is TGTGCCAGCAGTTACTCGATGAGTGGTGTGGAAGAGCAGTTCTTC.

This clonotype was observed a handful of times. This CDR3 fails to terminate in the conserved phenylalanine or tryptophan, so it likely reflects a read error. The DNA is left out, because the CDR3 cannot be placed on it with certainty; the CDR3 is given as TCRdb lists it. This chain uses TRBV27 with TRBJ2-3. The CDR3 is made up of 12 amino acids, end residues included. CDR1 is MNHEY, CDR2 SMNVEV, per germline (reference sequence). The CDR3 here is CASGTSADTQYS.